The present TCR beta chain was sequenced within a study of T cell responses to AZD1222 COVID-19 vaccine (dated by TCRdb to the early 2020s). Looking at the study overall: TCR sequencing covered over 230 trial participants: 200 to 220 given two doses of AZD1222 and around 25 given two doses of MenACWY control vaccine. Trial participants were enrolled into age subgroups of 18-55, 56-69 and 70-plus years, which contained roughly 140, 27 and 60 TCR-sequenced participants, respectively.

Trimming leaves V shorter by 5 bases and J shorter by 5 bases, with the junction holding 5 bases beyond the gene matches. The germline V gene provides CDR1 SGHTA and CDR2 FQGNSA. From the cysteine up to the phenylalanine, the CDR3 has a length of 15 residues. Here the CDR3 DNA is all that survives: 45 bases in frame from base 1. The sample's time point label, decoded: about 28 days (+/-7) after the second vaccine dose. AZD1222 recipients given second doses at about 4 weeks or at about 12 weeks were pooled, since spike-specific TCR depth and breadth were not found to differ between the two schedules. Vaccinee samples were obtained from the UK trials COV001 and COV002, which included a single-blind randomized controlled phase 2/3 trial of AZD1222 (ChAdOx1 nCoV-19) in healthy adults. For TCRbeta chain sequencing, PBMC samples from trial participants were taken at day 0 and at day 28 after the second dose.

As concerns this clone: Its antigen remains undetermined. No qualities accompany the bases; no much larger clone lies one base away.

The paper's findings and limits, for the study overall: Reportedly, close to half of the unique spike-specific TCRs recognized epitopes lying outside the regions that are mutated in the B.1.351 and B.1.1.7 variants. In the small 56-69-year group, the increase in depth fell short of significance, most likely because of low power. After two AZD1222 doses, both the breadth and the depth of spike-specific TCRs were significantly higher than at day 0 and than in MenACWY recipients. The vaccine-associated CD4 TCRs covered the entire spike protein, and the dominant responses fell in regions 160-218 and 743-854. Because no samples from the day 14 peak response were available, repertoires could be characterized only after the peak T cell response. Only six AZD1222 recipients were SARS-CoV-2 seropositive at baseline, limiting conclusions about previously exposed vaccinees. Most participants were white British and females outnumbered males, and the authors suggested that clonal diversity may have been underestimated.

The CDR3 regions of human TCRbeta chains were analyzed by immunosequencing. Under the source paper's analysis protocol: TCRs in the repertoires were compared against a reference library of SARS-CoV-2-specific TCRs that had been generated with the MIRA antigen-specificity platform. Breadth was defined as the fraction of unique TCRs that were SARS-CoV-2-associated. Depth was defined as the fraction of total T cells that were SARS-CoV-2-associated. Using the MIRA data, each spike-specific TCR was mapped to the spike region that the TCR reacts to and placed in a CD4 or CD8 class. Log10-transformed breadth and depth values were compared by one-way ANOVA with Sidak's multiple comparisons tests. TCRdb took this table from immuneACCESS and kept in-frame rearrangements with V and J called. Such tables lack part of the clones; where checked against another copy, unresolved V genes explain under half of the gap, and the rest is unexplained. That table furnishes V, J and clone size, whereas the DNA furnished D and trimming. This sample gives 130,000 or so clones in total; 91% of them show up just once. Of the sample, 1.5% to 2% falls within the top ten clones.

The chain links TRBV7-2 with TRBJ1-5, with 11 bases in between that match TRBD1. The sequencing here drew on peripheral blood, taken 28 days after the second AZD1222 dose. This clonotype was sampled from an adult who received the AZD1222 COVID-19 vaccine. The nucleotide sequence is TGTGCCAGCAGCGTTGGACAGGGGGCTTATCAGCCCCAGCATTTT. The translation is CASSVGQGAYQPQHF.